The 27 T cell receptor beta chains presented below share a single source sample, sequenced in a study of cytotoxic CD8 clonotypes in ibrutinib-treated CLL (dated by TCRdb to about 2021). Libraries came from the immunoSEQ multiplex PCR assay. This immuneACCESS table, as held by TCRdb, lists in-frame sequences with V and J called but not all clones. Of the missing ones, under half trace to an unresolved V gene in checked studies; the others have no known cause. Across this sample there are about 300,000 clones, with around 66% seen only once. Clones ranked in the top ten supply approximately 6% of the sample. The source was PBMCs, collected after 36 months of ibrutinib treatment. The source is a human donor with chronic lymphocytic leukemia.

The CDR3 coding sequence is TGTGCCAGCAGCTTACCGGGACTGAGCTACGAGCAGTACTTC. Translating gives CASSLPGLSYEQYF. V and J are TRBV7-2 and TRBJ2-7; D is perhaps TRBD2 (6 bases). V shed 2 bases and J shed 3 bases, with 11 bases lying between them. There are 14 residues in the CDR3. Germline assignment: CDR1 SGHTA and CDR2 FQGNSA.

This clone was counted a few times. CDR3 protein: CASSVTGLNTGELFF. The DNA for the CDR3 is TGTGCCAGTAGTGTGACAGGCTTGAACACCGGGGAGCTGTTTTTT. V is TRBV19 and J is TRBJ2-2; possible D gene TRBD1, 6 bases. CDR3 length: 15 residues. Trimming stripped 5 bases from V and 1 base from J, with 11 bases between. CDR1 is LNHDA, CDR2 SQIVND, per germline (reference sequence). Full variable domain (remainder filled in from reference TRBV19 and TRBJ2-2): DGGITQSPKYLFRKEGQNVTLSCEQNLNHDAMYWYRQDPGQGLRLIYYSQIVNDFQKGDIAEGYSVSREKKESFPLTVTSAQKNPTAFYLCASSVTGLNTGELFFGEGSRLTVL.

This sequence joins TRBV28 and TRBJ2-7, with D maybe TRBD2 (6 bases). The J call is uncertain, as TRBJ2-1 better fits the DNA end. CDR1 and CDR2 (germline): MDHEN, SYDVKM. This CDR3 has 12 amino acids. The chain's CDR3 is CASSRGYNEQFF. In nucleotides, the CDR3 is TGTGCCAGCAGTCGGGGGTACAATGAGCAGTTCTTC.

This chain uses TRBV6-5 with TRBJ1-5; weak D call: TRBD1 (6 bases). The germline V gene encodes CDR1 MNHEY and CDR2 SVGAGI. This CDR3 has 14 residues. V shed 2 bases and J shed 7 bases, with 12 bases lying between them. CDR3 sequence (DNA): TGTGCCAGCAGTTACAACAGGGCAGGCCAGCCCCAGCATTTT. Translation gives CASSYNRAGQPQHF.

The chain links TRBV19 to TRBJ2-7; TRBD1 might be the D (5 bases). This CDR3 spans 16 amino acids. Germline CDR1 reads LNHDA; CDR2 reads SQIVND (reference sequence). V was cut by 3 bases and J by 0 bases, with 15 bases left in between. CDR3 nucleotides: TGTGCCAGTAGTATTGCATCAGGGTCGGGCTCCTACGAGCAGTACTTC. This encodes CASSIASGSGSYEQYF. The whole variable domain, remainder taken from reference TRBV19 and TRBJ2-7, is DGGITQSPKYLFRKEGQNVTLSCEQNLNHDAMYWYRQDPGQGLRLIYYSQIVNDFQKGDIAEGYSVSREKKESFPLTVTSAQKNPTAFYLCASSIASGSGSYEQYFGPGTRLTVT.

The chain recombines TRBV5-1 with TRBJ1-2; D unclear. Trimming removed 4 bases at V and 4 bases at J, with 17 bases between. There are 15 residues in the CDR3. Germline assignment: CDR1 SGHRS and CDR2 YFSETQ. The CDR3 nucleotides are TGCGCCAGCAGCGACGTTTCGGACGGAAGCTATGGCTACACCTTC. It specifies CASSDVSDGSYGYTF.

V is TRBV5-1 and J is TRBJ1-2; D perhaps matches TRBD1 (5 bases). The CDR3 runs to 16 residues. V lost 0 bases to trimming and J lost 2 bases, with 14 bases between them. Germline assignment: CDR1 SGHRS and CDR2 YFSETQ. CDR3 region: CASSLDRVRGNYGYTF. CDR3 DNA sequence: TGCGCCAGCAGCTTGGACCGCGTGAGGGGCAACTATGGCTACACCTTC.

The chain combines TRBV4-3 with TRBJ1-2, with a tentative D call TRBD1 (5 bases). CDR1 and CDR2 from the germline V gene are LGHNA and YSLEER. Trimming took 1 base from V and 0 from J, leaving 15 bases between them. The CDR3 loop spans 17 amino acids. CDR3 DNA sequence: TGCGCCAGCAGCCAAGCACCCGAGGGACGGACTAACTATGGCTACACCTTC. Translating gives CASSQAPEGRTNYGYTF.

The chain is built from TRBV10-3 and TRBJ2-7; 12 bases line up with TRBD2. V shed 7 bases and J 3 bases; nucleotides not matched to a gene: 16. The CDR3 has 18 amino acids. The V gene's germline CDR1 is ENHRY and CDR2 SYGVKD. CDR3 bases: TGTGCCATCATCGGGGTGACTAGCGGGAGATTGAAAGGCTACGAGCAGTACTTC. It is translated as CAIIGVTSGRLKGYEQYF.

The chain uses TRBV7-2 and TRBJ2-7; the D gene could be TRBD1 or TRBD2 (5 bases each). The CDR3 consists of 14 residues. The V end was cut by 3 bases, the J end by 0 bases, with 9 bases between. Germline V gives CDR1 SGHTA, CDR2 FQGNSA. Here the CDR3 reads CASSLGRASYEQYF. DNA for the CDR3: TGTGCCAGCAGCTTGGGACGGGCCTCCTACGAGCAGTACTTC.

Only a few counts were recorded for this clone. The chain combines TRBV6-6 with TRBJ1-5; maybe TRBD1 (5 bases). Germline CDR1 is MNHNY and CDR2 is SVGAGI (reference sequence). V lost 0 bases and J lost 8, with 14 bases in between. The CDR3 length is 15 residues. The CDR3 nucleotides are TGTGCCAGCAGTTACTCTGGGGGGATGGGGGAGCCCCAGCATTTT. Its protein is CASSYSGGMGEPQHF.

The chain is built from TRBV5-1 and TRBJ1-5; maybe TRBD1 (6 bases). Trimming cost V 2 bases and J 2 bases, with 14 bases left between them. The germline CDR1 and CDR2 sequences are SGHRS and YFSETQ. This CDR3 has 16 residues. CDR3 nucleotide sequence: TGCGCCAGCAGCTTCGGGGGGCGGGTAGGCAATCAGCCCCAGCATTTT. Amino acid sequence: CASSFGGRVGNQPQHF.

The chain combines TRBV28 with TRBJ1-4; the match to TRBD1 covers 9 bases. The CDR3 is 15 amino acids. V dropped 7 bases and J dropped 4; count of bases not matched to a gene: 7. Germline CDR1 is MDHEN and CDR2 is SYDVKM. The CDR3: CASIKTGGVNEKLFF. In nucleotides, the CDR3 is TGTGCCAGCATCAAAACAGGGGGCGTTAATGAAAAACTGTTTTTT.

V is TRBV27 and J is TRBJ2-7; no clear D gene. V was cut by 5 bases and J by 4 bases, with 9 bases left in between. The CDR3 is 12 residues long. CDR1 MNHEY and CDR2 SMNVEV come from the germline V gene (reference sequence). This CDR3 is CASSPPNYEQYF. CDR3 nucleotide sequence: TGTGCCAGCAGTCCACCTAATTACGAGCAGTACTTC.

V gene TRBV7-9 combines with J gene TRBJ2-1; no clear D. Germline values: CDR1 SEHNR, CDR2 FQNEAQ (reference sequence). CDR3 length: 12 residues. Trimming stripped 3 bases from V and 6 bases from J, with 6 bases between. CDR3 sequence (DNA): TGTGCCAGCAGCTTCGACCCCAATGAGCAGTTCTTC. Its protein is CASSFDPNEQFF.

This clone was observed once. The chain employs TRBV7-6 and TRBJ1-5; 8 bases are shared with TRBD1. V lost 0 bases to trimming and J lost 5 bases; unmatched junction nucleotides: 9. The CDR3 loop spans 17 amino acids. Germline assignment: CDR1 SGHVS and CDR2 FNYEAQ. CDR3 bases: TGTGCCAGCAGCTTAGCGGTGAGGACAGGGTTAGATCAGCCCCAGCATTTT. Encoded protein: CASSLAVRTGLDQPQHF.

This chain links TRBV7-9 with TRBJ2-6; D is ambiguous. The CDR3 has 17 amino acids. Trimming stripped 1 base from V and 0 bases from J, with 10 bases between. Germline V gene sequence: CDR1 SEHNR, CDR2 FQNEAQ (reference sequence). The CDR3 loop is CASSLGVSSSGANVLTF. As DNA, the CDR3 is TGTGCCAGCAGCTTAGGGGTCAGCAGCTCTGGGGCCAACGTCCTGACTTTC.

The chain has TRBV1 and TRBJ1-2. TRBV1 is designated a pseudogene. This CDR3 is 14 amino acids long. CDR3: CTSRRPRENYGYTF. The CDR3 DNA follows: TGCACCAGCAGACGTCCCAGGGAGAACTATGGCTACACCTTC.

CDR3 sequence: CASSQVAKNIQYF. DNA of the CDR3: TGCGCCAGCAGCCAAGTAGCCAAAAACATTCAGTACTTC. This chain joins TRBV4-1 and TRBJ2-4; D gene ambiguous. The germline V gene has CDR1 MGHRA and CDR2 YSYEKL. CDR3 length: 13 amino acids. V was trimmed by 1 base and J by 0 bases, leaving 1 base between them.

The chain recombines TRBV7-9 with TRBJ1-4; D is undetermined. The CDR3 runs to 15 residues. Germline CDR1 SEHNR, CDR2 FQNEAQ (reference sequence). The ends were cut back, 3 bases at V and 3 bases at J, with 11 bases in the middle. CDR3 region: CASSFIGAPNEKLFF. CDR3 nucleotide sequence: TGTGCCAGCAGCTTCATCGGCGCGCCTAATGAAAAACTGTTTTTT.

V gene TRBV4-1 combines with J gene TRBJ1-1; no clear D. The CDR3 runs 14 residues. The V gene lost 2 bases and the J gene lost 6 bases, with 13 bases spanning the gap. The germline V gene has CDR1 MGHRA and CDR2 YSYEKL. For the CDR3, the DNA is TGCGCCAGCAGCCAAAGAGCCTTGCCCGCTGAAGCTTTCTTT. This sequence encodes CASSQRALPAEAFF.

J is TRBJ2-3 and V is TRBV15; 9 bases are a match to TRBD2. The ends lost 0 bases at V and 2 bases at J; junction bases unmatched: 6. Looked up from germline, CDR1 is LNHNV and CDR2 is YYDKDF (reference sequence). This CDR3 comprises 17 residues. For the CDR3, the DNA is TGTGCCACCAGCAGAGATGGGGCGGGAGGGGTCACAGATACGCAGTATTTT. Translated, it gives CATSRDGAGGVTDTQYF.

The J gene is TRBJ2-4, the V gene TRBV4-3; D not resolved. The ends were cut back, 1 base at V and 2 bases at J, with 15 bases in the middle. The germline gives CDR1 LGHNA, CDR2 YSLEER. The length of the CDR3 is 17 residues. In nucleotides, the CDR3 is TGCGCCAGCAGCCAAGGCGGCAGAACCTACCCCAAAAACATTCAGTACTTC. It yields the protein CASSQGGRTYPKNIQYF.

The V call is TRBV6-5, the J call TRBJ1-5; no definite D call. The CDR3 has 13 amino acids. Germline CDR1 MNHEY, CDR2 SVGAGI. The ends were cut back, 2 bases at V and 10 bases at J, with 12 bases in the middle. CDR3 sequence (DNA): TGTGCCAGCAGTTACGGTCCGGTGGAACCCCAGCATTTT. It codes for CASSYGPVEPQHF.

The J gene is TRBJ2-7, the V gene TRBV4-1; tentatively, D is TRBD1 (6 bases). This CDR3 contains 15 residues. Germline V CDR1 and CDR2: MGHRA, YSYEKL. Trimming removed 4 bases at V and 0 bases at J, with 13 bases between. Written as DNA, the CDR3 is TGCGCCAGCAGCCCCGAGCCAGGGGACTCCTACGAGCAGTACTTC. It codes for CASSPEPGDSYEQYF.

This rearrangement joins TRBV7-3 to TRBJ2-3, with a possible D match to TRBD1 (5 bases). V was clipped by 5 bases and J by 5 bases, with 11 bases between them. CDR3 length: 13 residues. Germline V CDR1 and CDR2: SGHTA, FQGTGA. In DNA form, the CDR3 reads TGTGCCAGCAGCCATCAGGGTGGAGATACGCAGTATTTT. Its translation is CASSHQGGDTQYF.

The chain links TRBV29-1 to TRBJ2-7; 8 bases align to TRBD1. The length of the CDR3 is 15 residues. Losses at the gene ends were 4 bases for V and 4 bases for J; bases not matched to a gene: 12. The germline V gene has CDR1 SQVTM and CDR2 ANQGSEA. The CDR3 sequence is CSVAGGDRIGYEQYF. In nucleotides, the CDR3 is TGCAGCGTTGCTGGAGGGGACAGGATTGGTTACGAGCAGTACTTC.